This passage covers 4 T cell receptor beta chains from one sample sequenced in a study of beta chain features in type 1 diabetes. Since all of the isolated RNA was reverse transcribed, expressed TCRB transcripts were what got sequenced. Libraries were prepared by immunoSEQ multiplex PCR; TCRdb keeps only in-frame clonotypes and omits some of them. The table has fewer than 550,000 clones, 9.5% to 12% seen once. The specimen sequenced was naive CD4+ T cells from blood. The receptors derive from a woman under 30 in good health.

This clone appeared once. The chain recombines TRBV9 with TRBJ2-3; 8 bases fit TRBD2. CDR1 SGDLS and CDR2 YYNGEE come from the germline V gene. The length of the CDR3 is 18 residues. With V trimmed by 4 bases and J by 1 base, 14 bases remained unmatched. The DNA for the CDR3 is TGTGCCAGCAGCCCCCGGGGGGGCGGAACTCCCGGCACAGATACGCAGTATTTT. Protein product: CASSPRGGGTPGTDTQYF.

There are a few counts of this clone. The chain recombines TRBV4-3 with TRBJ2-3, with D uncertain. The CDR3 totals 14 residues. The ends were cut back, 0 bases at V and 2 bases at J, with 6 bases in the middle. Per germline, CDR1 LGHNA and CDR2 YSLEER. The CDR3, as DNA: TGCGCCAGCAGCCAAGATTCGCCCACAGATACGCAGTATTTT. It translates to CASSQDSPTDTQYF.

The gene calls are TRBV15 and TRBJ2-5; D is possibly TRBD1 or TRBD2 (5 bases each). The CDR3 runs to 17 residues. Trimming took off 0 bases at V and 3 bases at J, with 17 bases between the two ends. Per germline, CDR1 LNHNV and CDR2 YYDKDF (reference sequence). CDR3 DNA: TGTGCCACCAGCAGAGATCGTTCAGGGCCGGGGAAAGAGACCCAGTACTTC. Amino acid sequence: CATSRDRSGPGKETQYF.

The chain joins TRBV14 to TRBJ1-2, with 7 bases identical to TRBD1. CDR1 is SGHDN, CDR2 FVKESK, per germline. V dropped 1 base and J dropped 0; count of bases not matched to a gene: 5. The CDR3 length is 16 residues. The CDR3 nucleotides read TGTGCCAGCAGCCAAGGACGGACAGGCGCTAACTATGGCTACACCTTC. Translating it yields CASSQGRTGANYGYTF.